This is a list of T cell receptor beta chains from one sample in a study of T cell responses to AZD1222 COVID-19 vaccine. Produced via immunoSEQ multiplex PCR; TCRdb's table is partial and in-frame only. The sample includes 150,000 or so clones, around 92% of them seen just once. Sequenced here: peripheral blood, sampled 28 days after the second AZD1222 dose. These receptors were obtained from an adult who received the AZD1222 COVID-19 vaccine. Each CDR3 is given with its conserved first and last residue. D genes are given only for firm matches. Clone size is not always given. Where it is, it says once, few, many or a class for expanded clones.

clone size | CDR3 length | J gene | D gene | V gene | CDR3 DNA | CDR3 protein
- | 13 | TRBJ2-5 | TRBD2 | TRBV27 | TGTGCCAGCAGTAGCGGGAGTAGGGAGACCCAGTACTTC | CASSSGSRETQYF
once | 12 | TRBJ1-2 | - | TRBV5-4 | TGTGCCAGCAGCAAGACGACAGGTGGCTACACCTTC | CASSKTTGGYTF
- | 17 | TRBJ2-3 | TRBD2 | TRBV27 | TGTGCCAGCAGCCCCTTAGGGCTAGCGGGAGGGCCACATACGCAGTATTTT | CASSPLGLAGGPHTQYF
- | 16 | TRBJ2-2 | TRBD2 | TRBV5-1 | TGCGCCAGCAGCCCGGGACTAGCGGGAACTTCCGGGGAGCTGTTTTTT | CASSPGLAGTSGELFF
- | 15 | TRBJ2-7 | TRBD2 | TRBV19 | TGTGCCAGTAGTAGCCGGGCTAGCGGGATCTACGAGCAGTACTTC | CASSSRASGIYEQYF
- | 16 | TRBJ2-1 | - | TRBV6-5 | TGTGCCAGCAGTTCCCAGGGGAGGGGCTCCTACAATGAGCAGTTCTTC | CASSSQGRGSYNEQFF
- | 15 | TRBJ2-7 | - | TRBV21-1 | TGTGCCAGCAGCAAAGCAGGGACAGTATCCTACGAGCAGTACTTC | CASSKAGTVSYEQYF
- | 13 | TRBJ2-1 | - | TRBV19 | TGTGCCAGTAGTATCGGACTTTTTGAGAGGCAGTTCTTC | CASSIGLFERQFF
- | 14 | TRBJ1-1 | TRBD1 | TRBV7-9 | TGTGCCAGTAGTCCCGGGACAGTTAACACTGAAGCTTTCTTT | CASSPGTVNTEAFF
- | 12 | TRBJ2-7 | - | TRBV7-8 | TGTGCCAGCAGCTTAGGGGGTATAGAGCAGTACTTC | CASSLGGIEQYF
- | 15 | TRBJ2-1 | - | TRBV7-3 | TGTGCCAGCAGCCAGACGGGTTCGTTAGTCAATGAGCAGTTCTTC | CASSQTGSLVNEQFF
- | 14 | TRBJ2-7 | - | TRBV10-1 | TGCGCCAGCAGTGAGTCCTTGACGGCTTACGAGCAGTACTTC | CASSESLTAYEQYF
- | 15 | TRBJ1-2 | - | TRBV4-1 | TGCGCCAGCAGCCAAGAATCGGTACTTAACTATGGCTACACCTTC | CASSQESVLNYGYTF
- | 11 | TRBJ2-2 | - | TRBV3-1/TRBV3-2 | TGTGCCAGCGGGGAGGCCGGGGAGCTGTTTTTT | CASGEAGELFF
- | 14 | TRBJ1-1 | TRBD1 | TRBV11-2 | TGTGCCAGCAGCCAAGGGACAGTTTTTTCTGAAGCTTTCTTT | CASSQGTVFSEAFF
- | 12 | TRBJ2-7 | - | TRBV11-2 | TGTGCCAGTGTCACTAGCCGCTACGAGCAGTACTTC | CASVTSRYEQYF
- | 15 | TRBJ1-2 | - | TRBV6-2/TRBV6-3 | TGTGCCAGCAGTCACTCCCCGCAGGGGATTGAAGGCTACACCTTC | CASSHSPQGIEGYTF
once | 13 | TRBJ2-7 | TRBD1 | TRBV7-9 | TGTGCCAGCAGCGGGCGGACAGGTTACGAGCAGTACTTC | CASSGRTGYEQYF
once | 15 | TRBJ2-4 | - | TRBV30 | TGTGCCTGGCTACGCCGGGGGCTAGCCAAAAACATTCAGTACTTC | CAWLRRGLAKNIQYF
- | 15 | TRBJ2-4 | TRBD1 | TRBV6-4 | TGTGCCAGCAGTGAGGACGGACAGGGGGGGAGCATTCAGTACTTC | CASSEDGQGGSIQYF
- | 14 | TRBJ2-4 | - | TRBV28 | TGTGCCAGCAGCCCCCAAGGGATCGGGAACATTCAGTACTTC | CASSPQGIGNIQYF